This TCR beta chain stems from a study of Ad26.COV2.S vaccination and SARS-CoV-2 variants. Study in general: It was the COV1001 Ad26.COV2.S trial arm that included the donor.

CDR1 and CDR2 from the germline V gene are MNHEY and SVGEGT. V lost 5 bases to trimming and J lost 5 bases, with 18 bases between them. The CDR3 runs 16 residues. Assay: immunoSEQ multiplex PCR; the TCRdb copy retains only in-frame clones and omits some. The table lists around 450,000 clones, 85% to 90% of them singletons. Indicated treatment: some 20 received Ad26.COV2.S at low or high dose, single or two shots; several received placebo; per-sample allocation not given. Vaccine and placebo recipients were sampled on day 63 after the first injection. In the vaccine, an Ad26 vector expressed the SARS-CoV-2 spike of the Wuhan strain.

The receptor comes from a person aged 18-60 years who received the Ad26.COV2.S COVID-19 vaccine or a placebo. The chain links TRBV6-2 or TRBV6-3 to TRBJ1-4, with a tentative D call TRBD1 (5 bases). Sample: peripheral blood, taken in a trial of Ad26.COV2.S vaccine versus placebo. The CDR3 DNA is TGTGCCAGCAGTCCCCCGGACGCAGGGAGAAATGAAAAACTGTTTTTT. It encodes CASSPPDAGRNEKLFF.